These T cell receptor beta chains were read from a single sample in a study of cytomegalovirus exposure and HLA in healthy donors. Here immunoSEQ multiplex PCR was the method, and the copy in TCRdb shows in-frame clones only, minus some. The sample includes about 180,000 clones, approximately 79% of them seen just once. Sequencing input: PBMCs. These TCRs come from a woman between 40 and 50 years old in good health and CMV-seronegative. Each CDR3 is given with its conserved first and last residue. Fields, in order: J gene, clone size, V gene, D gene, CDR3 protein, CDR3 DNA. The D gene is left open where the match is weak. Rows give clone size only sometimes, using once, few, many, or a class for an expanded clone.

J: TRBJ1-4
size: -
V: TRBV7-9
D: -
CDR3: CASSLGAGGNEKLFF
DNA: TGTGCCAGCAGCTTAGGAGCTGGGGGGAATGAAAAACTGTTTTTT

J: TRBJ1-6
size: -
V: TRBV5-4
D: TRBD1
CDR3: CASSIYAGTGWSPLHF
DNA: TGTGCCAGCAGCATCTACGCCGGGACAGGGTGGTCACCCCTCCACTTT

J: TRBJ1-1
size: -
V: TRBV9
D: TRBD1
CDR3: CASSPGRGSTEAFF
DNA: TGTGCCAGCAGCCCGGGCAGGGGGAGCACTGAAGCTTTCTTT

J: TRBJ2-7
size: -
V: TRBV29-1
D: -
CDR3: CSVVSGEFEQYF
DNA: TGCAGCGTGGTGTCAGGGGAGTTCGAGCAGTACTTC

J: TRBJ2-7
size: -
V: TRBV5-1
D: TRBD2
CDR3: CASSLLGGSSYEQYF
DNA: TGCGCCAGCAGCTTGTTGGGGGGGAGCTCCTACGAGCAGTACTTC

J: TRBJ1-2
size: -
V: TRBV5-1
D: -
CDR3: CASSLLQIDYGYTF
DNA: TGCGCCAGCAGCTTGTTACAGATTGACTATGGCTACACCTTC

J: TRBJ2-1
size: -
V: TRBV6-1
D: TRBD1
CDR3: CASSDQGARNEQFF
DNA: TGTGCCAGCAGTGACCAGGGGGCTCGGAATGAGCAGTTCTTC

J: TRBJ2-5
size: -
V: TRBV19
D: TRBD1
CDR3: CASSTGGAGSETQYF
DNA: TGTGCCAGTAGTACAGGGGGCGCGGGATCGGAGACCCAGTACTTC

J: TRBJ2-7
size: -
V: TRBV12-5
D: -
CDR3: CASGSGSYEQYF
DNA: TGTGCTAGTGGATCAGGGTCCTACGAGCAGTACTTC

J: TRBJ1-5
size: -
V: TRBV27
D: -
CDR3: CARIVRALRDYNQPQHF
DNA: TGTGCCAGAATCGTCCGGGCCCTTAGGGACTACAATCAGCCCCAGCATTTT

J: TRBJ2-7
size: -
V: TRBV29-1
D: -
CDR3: CSVGAGVYEQYF
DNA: TGCAGCGTGGGAGCAGGGGTCTACGAGCAGTACTTC

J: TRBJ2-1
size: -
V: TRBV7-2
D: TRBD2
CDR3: CASSLVGTSPLHEQFF
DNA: TGTGCCAGCAGCTTAGTGGGGACTAGCCCTCTACACGAGCAGTTCTTC

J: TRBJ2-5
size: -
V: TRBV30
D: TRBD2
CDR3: CAWSVSGGPGETQYF
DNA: TGTGCCTGGAGTGTTAGCGGGGGGCCTGGGGAGACCCAGTACTTC

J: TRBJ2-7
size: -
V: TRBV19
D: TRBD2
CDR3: CASSIAGLAGNEQYF
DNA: TGTGCCAGTAGTATAGCTGGGCTAGCGGGGAACGAGCAGTACTTC

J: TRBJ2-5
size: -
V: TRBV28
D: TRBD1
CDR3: CASSFDRGRETQYF
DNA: TGTGCCAGCAGTTTCGACAGGGGTAGGGAGACCCAGTACTTC

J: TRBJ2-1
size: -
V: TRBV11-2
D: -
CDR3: CASSLVWTTVTYNEQFF
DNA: TGTGCCAGCAGCTTAGTTTGGACTACCGTAACATACAATGAGCAGTTCTTC

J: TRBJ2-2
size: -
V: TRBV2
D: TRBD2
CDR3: CASRKQGTSGYTGELFF
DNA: TGTGCCAGCAGGAAACAGGGGACTAGCGGGTACACCGGGGAGCTGTTTTTT

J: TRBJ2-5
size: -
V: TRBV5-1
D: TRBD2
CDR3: CASSSSGGAGETQYF
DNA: TGCGCCAGCAGCTCTTCCGGGGGGGCAGGAGAGACCCAGTACTTC

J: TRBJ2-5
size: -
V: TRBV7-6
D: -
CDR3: CASSLNTGSQETQYF
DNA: TGTGCCAGCAGCTTAAACACGGGATCTCAAGAGACCCAGTACTTC

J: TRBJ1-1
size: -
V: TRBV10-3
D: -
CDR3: CAISESSGVEAFF
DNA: TGTGCCATCAGTGAGTCTTCGGGAGTTGAAGCTTTCTTT

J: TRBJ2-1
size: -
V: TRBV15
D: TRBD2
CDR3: CATAGGAGAYNEQFF
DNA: TGTGCCACCGCAGGAGGGGCGGGAGCTTACAATGAGCAGTTCTTC

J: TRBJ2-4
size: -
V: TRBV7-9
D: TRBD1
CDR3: CASSSGLAGGLKNIQYF
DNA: TGTGCCAGCAGCTCGGGGTTGGCAGGGGGCCTCAAAAACATTCAGTACTTC

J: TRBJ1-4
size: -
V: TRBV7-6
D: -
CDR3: CASSLVAGEKLFF
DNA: TGTGCCAGCAGCTTAGTGGCCGGGGAAAAACTGTTTTTT

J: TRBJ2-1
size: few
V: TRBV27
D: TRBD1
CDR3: CASSNLQGISYNEQFF
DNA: TGTGCCAGCAGCAACTTACAGGGGATCTCCTACAATGAGCAGTTCTTC

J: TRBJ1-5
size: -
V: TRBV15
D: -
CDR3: CATSRAVSDYGNQPQHF
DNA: TGTGCCACCAGCAGGGCTGTATCAGATTACGGCAATCAGCCCCAGCATTTT

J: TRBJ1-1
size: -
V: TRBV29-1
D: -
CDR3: CSAQEGNTEAFF
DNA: TGCAGCGCACAGGAGGGGAACACTGAAGCTTTCTTT

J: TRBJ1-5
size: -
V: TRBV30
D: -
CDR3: CAWSEDSGHQPQHF
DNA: TGTGCCTGGAGTGAGGACAGTGGGCATCAGCCCCAGCATTTT

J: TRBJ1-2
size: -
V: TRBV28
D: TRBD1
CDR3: CASSLVSIIPQGEDYGYTF
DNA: TGTGCCAGCAGTTTAGTCTCGATAATCCCCCAGGGGGAGGACTATGGCTACACCTTC